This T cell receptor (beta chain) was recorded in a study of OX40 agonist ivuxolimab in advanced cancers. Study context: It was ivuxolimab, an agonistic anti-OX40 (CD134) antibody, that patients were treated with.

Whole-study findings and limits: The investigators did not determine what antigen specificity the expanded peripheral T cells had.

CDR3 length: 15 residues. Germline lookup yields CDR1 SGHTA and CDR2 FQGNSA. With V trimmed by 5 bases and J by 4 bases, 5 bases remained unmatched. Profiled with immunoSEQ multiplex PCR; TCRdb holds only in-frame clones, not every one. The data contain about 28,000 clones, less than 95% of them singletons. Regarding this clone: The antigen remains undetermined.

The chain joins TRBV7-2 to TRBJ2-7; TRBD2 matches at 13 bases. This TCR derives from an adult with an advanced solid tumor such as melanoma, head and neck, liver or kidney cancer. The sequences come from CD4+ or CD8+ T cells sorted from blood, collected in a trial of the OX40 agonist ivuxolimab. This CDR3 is CASSRTSGSGYEQYF. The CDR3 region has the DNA TGTGCCAGCAGCCGGACTAGCGGGAGTGGGTACGAGCAGTACTTC. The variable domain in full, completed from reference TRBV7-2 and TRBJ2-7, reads GAGVSQSPSNKVTEKGKDVELRCDPISGHTALYWYRQSLGQGLEFLIYFQGNSAPDKSGLPSDRFSAERTGGSVSTLTIQRTQQEDSAVYLCASSRTSGSGYEQYFGPGTRLTVT.